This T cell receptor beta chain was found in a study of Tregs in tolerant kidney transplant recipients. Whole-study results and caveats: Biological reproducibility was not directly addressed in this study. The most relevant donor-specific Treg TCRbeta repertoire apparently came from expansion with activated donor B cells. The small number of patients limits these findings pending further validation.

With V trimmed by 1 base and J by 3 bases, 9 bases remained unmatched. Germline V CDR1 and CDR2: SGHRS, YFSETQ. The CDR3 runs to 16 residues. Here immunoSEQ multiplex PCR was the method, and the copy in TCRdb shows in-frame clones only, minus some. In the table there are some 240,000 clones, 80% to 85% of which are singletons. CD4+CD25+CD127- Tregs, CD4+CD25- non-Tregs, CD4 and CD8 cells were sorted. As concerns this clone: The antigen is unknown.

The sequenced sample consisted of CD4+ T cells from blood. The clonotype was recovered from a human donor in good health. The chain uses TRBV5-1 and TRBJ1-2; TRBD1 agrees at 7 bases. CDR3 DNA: TGCGCCAGCAGCTTGCCCTCGGGACAGTCCCACTATGGCTACACCTTC. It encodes CASSLPSGQSHYGYTF.